This T cell receptor (beta chain) was captured by sequencing in a study of blood T cells in healthy people across ages. Study at large: Capture via template switching afforded approximately one barcoded beta molecule per two T cells.

In regard to this clonotype: What it binds is not known.

Germline V gene lookup returns CDR1 DFQATT and CDR2 SNEGSKA (reference sequence). V was clipped by 5 bases and J by 4 bases; unmatched bases: 10. The CDR3 spans 15 residues. Whole-study results and caveats: Higher diversity and more naive CD4+ cells were features of long-lived donors, compared to aged donors. Roughly linear declines in TCR beta diversity per million T cells occurred with age. Unknown CMV status may confound age-related changes in expanded clones.

A J-beta primer mix and a sample-barcoded 5' primer were used in a second PCR of roughly 7 to 12 cycles. TCRdb passed the 5' RACE reads through MiXCR, listing each CDR3 protein once. Here the sample spans 1.5 million to 2 million distinct CDR3 sequences, approximately 50% being singletons. Sample: blood. V gene TRBV20-1 combines with J gene TRBJ2-5; 10 nucleotides agree with TRBD2. The origin of this receptor is a woman between 35 and 50 years old in good health. The DNA of the CDR3 is TGCAGTGCTCTCATAGCGGGAGGAAGGAGAGAGACCCAGTACTTC. Translating gives CSALIAGGRRETQYF.